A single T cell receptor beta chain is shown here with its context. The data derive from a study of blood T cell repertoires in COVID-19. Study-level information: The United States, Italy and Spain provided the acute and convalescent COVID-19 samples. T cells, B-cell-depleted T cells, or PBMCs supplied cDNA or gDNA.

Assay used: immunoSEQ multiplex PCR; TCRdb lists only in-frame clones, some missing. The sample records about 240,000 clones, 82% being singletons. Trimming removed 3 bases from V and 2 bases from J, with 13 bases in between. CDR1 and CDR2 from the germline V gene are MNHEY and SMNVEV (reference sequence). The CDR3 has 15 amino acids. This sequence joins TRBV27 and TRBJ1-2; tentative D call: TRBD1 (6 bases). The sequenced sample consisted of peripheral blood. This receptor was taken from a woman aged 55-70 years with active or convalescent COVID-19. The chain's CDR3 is CASSFSAQGNYGYTF. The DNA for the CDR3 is TGTGCCAGCAGTTTTTCTGCCCAGGGGAACTATGGCTACACCTTC.